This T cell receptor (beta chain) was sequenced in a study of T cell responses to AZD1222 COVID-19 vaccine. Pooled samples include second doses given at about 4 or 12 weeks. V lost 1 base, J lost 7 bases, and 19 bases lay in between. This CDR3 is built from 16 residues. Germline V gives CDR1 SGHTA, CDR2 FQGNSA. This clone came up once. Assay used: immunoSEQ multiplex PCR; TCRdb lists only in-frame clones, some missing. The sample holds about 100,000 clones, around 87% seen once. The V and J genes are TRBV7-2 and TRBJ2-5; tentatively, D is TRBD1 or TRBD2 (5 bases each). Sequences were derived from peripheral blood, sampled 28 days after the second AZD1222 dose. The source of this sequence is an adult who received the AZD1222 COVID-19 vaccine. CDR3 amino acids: CASSLGGTPIGGTQYF. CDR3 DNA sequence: TGTGCCAGCAGCTTAGGGGGGACCCCCATTGGGGGGACCCAGTACTTC.